A selection of T cell receptor beta chains follows, all from one sample in a study of CD8 T cells in Susac syndrome. TCRdb redid the calling of the immunoSEQ multiplex PCR reads with MiXCR, one entry per CDR3 protein. Of around 110,000 distinct CDR3 sequences in the sample, 96% were seen once. Sequencing used CD4+ T cells from PBMCs. The receptors derive from a human donor with Susac syndrome. Both conserved end residues are part of each CDR3.

J: TRBJ2-5; V: TRBV20-1; length: 14; CDR3: CSTTKGTLGETQYF
J: TRBJ2-2; V: TRBV3-1; length: 17; CDR3: CASSRGARGSATGELFF
J: TRBJ2-7; V: TRBV9; length: 13; CDR3: CASSVSGSSKQYF
J: TRBJ2-1; V: TRBV11-2; length: 17; CDR3: CASIAGGASSVYNEQFF
J: TRBJ1-2; V: TRBV6-1; length: 13; CDR3: CASRMARNYGYTF
J: TRBJ2-3; V: TRBV27; length: 13; CDR3: CASSLRLGVTQYF
J: TRBJ2-5; V: TRBV3-1; length: 13; CDR3: CASSQGGSETQYF
J: TRBJ2-1; V: TRBV7-2; length: 14; CDR3: CASSPPKMGNEQFF
J: TRBJ1-3; V: TRBV9; length: 15; CDR3: CASSAGHSSGNTIYF
J: TRBJ2-2; V: TRBV29-1; length: 18; CDR3: CSVSSGTDETANTGELFF
J: TRBJ1-2; V: TRBV28; length: 13; CDR3: CASSLYSLYGYTF
J: TRBJ1-2; V: TRBV5-1; length: 14; CDR3: CASSYGGASEGYTF
J: TRBJ2-7; V: TRBV7-2; length: 13; CDR3: CASSPSQYYEQYF
J: TRBJ2-2; V: TRBV5-6; length: 17; CDR3: CASSSAFGTGISGELFF
J: TRBJ1-1; V: TRBV7-3; length: 15; CDR3: CASSPRVGLNTEAFF
J: TRBJ1-2; V: TRBV30; length: 13; CDR3: CAWSGDTLYGYTF
J: TRBJ2-1; V: TRBV7-2; length: 16; CDR3: CASSLALAGRYNEQFF
J: TRBJ2-3; V: TRBV7-9; length: 15; CDR3: CASSSGQTLTDTQYF
J: TRBJ1-1; V: TRBV6-5; length: 15; CDR3: CASSPSLGARTEAFF
J: TRBJ1-5; V: TRBV4-2; length: 15; CDR3: CASSREGDSNQPQHF
J: TRBJ2-1; V: TRBV19; length: 11; CDR3: CASASLYEQFF
J: TRBJ2-5; V: TRBV14; length: 16; CDR3: CASSHPEGRVEETQYF
J: TRBJ2-1; V: TRBV20-1; length: 14; CDR3: CSARRTGSYNEQFF
J: TRBJ1-5; V: TRBV30; length: 13; CDR3: CAWSTGWLQPQHF
J: TRBJ2-3; V: TRBV6-5; length: 15; CDR3: CASSRTQGRTDTQYF
J: TRBJ2-1; V: TRBV20-1; length: 14; CDR3: CSAIPGGPYNEQFF